Each of the 26 T cell receptor beta chains below was sequenced from the same sample in a study of technical replicates of blood from several donors (dated by TCRdb to 2016 to 2017). Library preparation used the immunoSEQ multiplex PCR assay. TCRdb carries this immuneACCESS record with in-frame sequences only. Its versions omit some clonotypes, under half of them owing to an unresolved V gene in the studies checked, with the rest unexplained. This sample comprises 60,000 to 65,000 clones, about 86% of them detected only once. The leading ten clones occupy 5.1% of the sample. Sequencing was performed on PBMCs. The receptors were gathered from a human donor in good health. Some clones in this sample may be carry-over from other donors' samples.

The chain is built from TRBV19 and TRBJ2-7; TRBD2 might be the D (6 bases). The V end lost 5 bases, the J end lost 3 bases, and 11 bases lay between the germline ends. This CDR3 comprises 13 residues. CDR1 and CDR2 (germline): LNHDA, SQIVND (reference sequence). The CDR3 sequence: CASSPQEGYEQYF. Here the CDR3 DNA reads TGTGCCAGTAGTCCTCAGGAGGGCTACGAGCAGTACTTC.

This clone was observed once. The chain couples TRBV5-4 to TRBJ2-1; 10 nucleotides line up with TRBD2. The CDR3 is made up of 16 amino acids. After removal of 1 base from V and 4 bases from J, the junction contained 5 bases not matched to a gene. CDR1 is SGHNT and CDR2 is YYREEE in the germline V gene (reference sequence). The CDR3: CASSLSTSGKYNEQFF. For the CDR3, the DNA is TGTGCCAGCAGCTTGAGTACTAGCGGGAAATACAATGAGCAGTTCTTC.

This rearrangement joins TRBV30 to TRBJ2-7, with a weak D call TRBD2 (5 bases). Germline CDR1 is GTSNPN and CDR2 is SVGIG (reference sequence). Trimming pared 4 bases from V and 3 bases from J, leaving 13 bases between. CDR3 length equals 13 residues. CDR3 in amino acids: CAWKRHLIYEQYF. The CDR3 nucleotides read TGTGCCTGGAAGCGGCACCTAATCTACGAGCAGTACTTC. The whole variable domain, filled in from reference TRBV30 and TRBJ2-7, reads SQTIHQWPATLVQPVGSPLSLECTVEGTSNPNLYWYRQAAGRGLQLLFYSVGIGQISSEVPQNLSASRPQDRQFILSSKKLLLSDSGFYLCAWKRHLIYEQYFGPGTRLTVT.

The chain couples TRBV29-1 to TRBJ2-3; D unclear. V shed 3 bases and J shed 0 bases, with 10 bases lying between them. The germline V gene has CDR1 SQVTM and CDR2 ANQGSEA. The CDR3 runs 14 residues. The CDR3 coding sequence is TGCAGCGTTGATTCCGGAGCGAGCACAGATACGCAGTATTTT. This sequence encodes CSVDSGASTDTQYF.

This rearrangement joins TRBV6-6 to TRBJ2-1, with 8 nucleotides matching TRBD1. This CDR3 region has 14 residues. CDR1 is MNHNY and CDR2 is SVGAGI in the germline V gene (reference sequence). V gave up 8 bases and J gave up 4 bases; unmatched junction bases: 7. The CDR3 sequence is CASRGTGNYNEQFF. CDR3 coding DNA: TGTGCCAGCCGGGGGACAGGTAATTACAATGAGCAGTTCTTC.

This clone has only one observation. The J gene is TRBJ2-5, the V gene TRBV19; D gene unclear. This CDR3 spans 13 amino acids. Trimming removed 6 bases from V and 0 bases from J, with 8 bases in between. Germline loops: CDR1 LNHDA, CDR2 SQIVND (reference sequence). The CDR3 is CASRHDNQETQYF. The CDR3 nucleotides are TGTGCCAGTAGGCACGACAACCAAGAGACCCAGTACTTC.

This clone has a single count. V is TRBV5-6 and J is TRBJ1-2; 9 bases fit TRBD1. Germline V CDR1 and CDR2: SGHDT, YYEEEE. V lost 6 bases to trimming and J lost 6 bases; unmatched junction nucleotides: 6. The CDR3 runs 13 residues. The CDR3 bases are TGTGCCAGCATCAAACGACAGGGGGATGGCTACACCTTC. Amino acids: CASIKRQGDGYTF.

J is TRBJ1-3 and V is TRBV19, with 11 nucleotides matching TRBD1. V gave up 6 bases and J gave up 4 bases; unmatched junction bases: 5. Germline lookup yields CDR1 LNHDA and CDR2 SQIVND (reference sequence). CDR3 size: 15 residues. CDR3 residues: CASSPDRGPGNTIYF. DNA of the CDR3: TGTGCCAGTAGCCCGGACAGGGGGCCGGGAAACACCATATATTTT.

This clone came up a few times. The CDR3 region is CASRRGYGYTF. CDR3 DNA: TGTGCCAGTAGGCGGGGATATGGCTACACCTTC. The chain carries TRBV19 and TRBJ1-2, with unresolved D. CDR1 is LNHDA, CDR2 SQIVND, per germline (reference sequence). This CDR3 has 11 residues. Trimming left V 6 bases short and J 5 bases short, with 7 bases between. Variable domain in full (rest from reference TRBV19 and TRBJ1-2): DGGITQSPKYLFRKEGQNVTLSCEQNLNHDAMYWYRQDPGQGLRLIYYSQIVNDFQKGDIAEGYSVSREKKESFPLTVTSAQKNPTAFYLCASRRGYGYTFGSGTRLTVV.

This chain links TRBV29-1 with TRBJ2-3, with D possibly TRBD2 on 5 matching bases. The CDR3 has 11 amino acids. In germline, CDR1 is SQVTM, CDR2 ANQGSEA. The V gene lost 7 bases and the J gene lost 2 bases, with 7 bases spanning the gap. The CDR3 spells CSAEATDTQYF. The CDR3 DNA reads TGCAGCGCGGAGGCCACAGATACGCAGTATTTT.

This clone appeared a single time. The V and J genes are TRBV18 and TRBJ1-5; D gene unclear. V was shortened by 3 bases and J by 7 bases, with 10 bases between the two germline ends. Germline loops: CDR1 KGHSH, CDR2 LQKENI. The CDR3 covers 13 residues. CDR3 sequence reads: CASSPAERQPQHF. The CDR3 DNA sequence: TGTGCCAGCTCACCGGCCGAGCGCCAGCCCCAGCATTTT.

In DNA form, the CDR3 reads TGTGCCAGCAGCAAGCCATCGGACAGGGCGGGAGAGCAGTACTTC. The encoded protein is CASSKPSDRAGEQYF. V and J are TRBV27 and TRBJ2-7, with TRBD1 matching 8 bases. Germline V lookup: CDR1 MNHEY, CDR2 SMNVEV (reference sequence). The trim removed 6 bases at V and 7 bases at J, leaving 14 bases unmatched. This CDR3 contains 15 residues.

The chain recombines TRBV5-6 with TRBJ2-3; 16 bases map to TRBD2. Looked up from germline, CDR1 is SGHDT and CDR2 is YYEEEE. The V gene end was trimmed by 0 bases and the J gene end by 4 bases; junction bases not matched to a gene: 8. This CDR3 is 19 amino acids long. In DNA form, the CDR3 reads TGTGCCAGCAGCTTGGTAACCGGGACTAGCGGGAGGGCCCCAGATACGCAGTATTTT. Protein: CASSLVTGTSGRAPDTQYF.

This chain uses TRBV27 with TRBJ2-6, with 7 bases that match TRBD2. CDR3 size: 17 residues. Germline-derived CDR1 and CDR2 are MNHEY and SMNVEV (reference sequence). V shed 6 bases and J 1 base; nucleotides not matched to a gene: 9. CDR3 sequence reads: CASRSVGGRSGANVLTF. The CDR3 region has the DNA TGTGCCAGCAGATCGGTGGGGGGGAGGTCTGGGGCCAACGTCCTGACTTTC.

The CDR3 nucleotides are TGTGCCAGCAGTTCGTCGACAGGGAGGACTGAAGCTTTCTTT. It encodes CASSSSTGRTEAFF. The chain joins TRBV5-4 to TRBJ1-1; TRBD1 matches at 7 bases. CDR1 is SGHNT, CDR2 YYREEE, per germline (reference sequence). The CDR3 runs to 14 residues. With V trimmed by 5 bases and J by 5 bases, 9 bases remained unmatched.

The chain carries TRBV6-5 and TRBJ2-1; weak D call: TRBD2 (6 bases). Germline V CDR1 and CDR2: MNHEY, SVGAGI. V dropped 2 bases and J dropped 6 bases, with 14 bases sitting between them. The CDR3 covers 15 residues. CDR3 residues: CASSYNPSAPNEQFF. CDR3 nucleotides: TGTGCCAGCAGTTACAACCCTAGCGCACCCAATGAGCAGTTCTTC.

This clone has a single count. The gene calls are TRBV19 and TRBJ1-4, with unresolved D. Trimming cost V 3 bases and J 6 bases, with 8 bases left between them. This CDR3 contains 13 residues. In germline, CDR1 is LNHDA, CDR2 SQIVND (reference sequence). The CDR3 sequence: CASSIAVDEKLFF. The CDR3 nucleotides read TGTGCCAGTAGTATTGCAGTCGATGAAAAACTGTTTTTT.

V and J are TRBV7-2 and TRBJ2-7; a possible D gene is TRBD2 (6 bases). This CDR3 is 14 amino acids long. CDR1 and CDR2 (germline): SGHTA, FQGNSA. V was trimmed by 1 base and J by 2 bases, leaving 9 bases between them. The CDR3 DNA sequence: TGTGCCAGCAGCTTAGGGACTACCACCTACGAGCAGTACTTC. This sequence encodes CASSLGTTTYEQYF.

This clone was found once. The genes are TRBV5-4 and TRBJ2-1; the D gene is possibly TRBD1 (5 bases). Germline CDR1 reads SGHNT; CDR2 reads YYREEE (reference sequence). CDR3 length: 13 residues. V lost 4 bases and J 7 bases, leaving 12 bases between the germline ends. Here the CDR3 DNA reads TGTGCCAGCAGCCAACAGGCCGGGAATGAGCAGTTCTTC. Amino acids: CASSQQAGNEQFF.

The chain joins TRBV4-3 to TRBJ2-7; possible D gene TRBD2, 5 bases. CDR3 length: 17 amino acids. Trimming shortened V by 2 bases and J by 6 bases, and 23 bases separated the two germline ends. Germline values: CDR1 LGHNA, CDR2 YSLEER. The CDR3 DNA reads as TGCGCCAGCAGCCAATCCCTCGAGAGGGTTTCCCCCTTCGAGCAGTACTTC. Translating it yields CASSQSLERVSPFEQYF.

The CDR3 reads CSVEGPPSGRNEQFF. As DNA, the CDR3 is TGCAGCGTTGAAGGCCCTCCTAGCGGGAGAAATGAGCAGTTCTTC. The rearrangement joins TRBV29-1 to TRBJ2-1; 10 bases align to TRBD2. The CDR3 contains 15 residues. Germline V gene lookup returns CDR1 SQVTM and CDR2 ANQGSEA. Trimming at V came to 1 base and at J to 7 bases, leaving 7 bases not matched to a gene.

The CDR3 DNA reads as TGTGCCAGCAGTCCATTAGGGCGGGAGCGCGACGAGCAGTACTTC. Translating it yields CASSPLGRERDEQYF. V gene TRBV7-9 combines with J gene TRBJ2-7; TRBD2 aligns across 7 bases. The CDR3 consists of 15 residues. Germline CDR1 and CDR2: SEHNR and FQNEAQ (reference sequence). Losses at the gene ends were 6 bases for V and 5 bases for J; bases not matched to a gene: 13.

The chain uses TRBV6-5 and TRBJ1-1, with 8 bases identical to TRBD1. V was pared by 3 bases and J by 4 bases, with 7 bases of the junction left unmatched. Germline V CDR1 and CDR2: MNHEY, SVGAGI. The CDR3 consists of 15 residues. The CDR3, as DNA: TGTGCCAGCAGTTATTACAGGGGGAGGGGCACTGAAGCTTTCTTT. This encodes CASSYYRGRGTEAFF.

The chain has TRBV29-1 and TRBJ1-2; TRBD1 matches 7 bases. The junction had 11 bases not matched to a gene; V was cut back by 0 bases and J by 4 bases. Germline CDR1 SQVTM, CDR2 ANQGSEA. The CDR3 consists of 16 residues. As DNA, the CDR3 is TGCAGCGTTGAAGATTTTAGTGGCAGGGGGACCTATGGCTACACCTTC. Encoded protein: CSVEDFSGRGTYGYTF.

Only one count was recorded for this clone. The rearrangement joins TRBV7-2 to TRBJ1-2; 7 nucleotides match TRBD1. Germline V gene sequence: CDR1 SGHTA, CDR2 FQGNSA. The CDR3 has 13 residues. With V trimmed by 3 bases and J by 4 bases, 2 bases remained unmatched. In DNA form, the CDR3 reads TGTGCCAGCAGCTTGGGACAGTCCTATGGCTACACCTTC. Translated: CASSLGQSYGYTF.

This chain uses TRBV18 with TRBJ2-1; TRBD1 matches 9 bases. V lost 3 bases and J lost 2; bases outside the gene matches: 2. Germline lookup yields CDR1 KGHSH and CDR2 LQKENI. CDR3 length: 15 residues. The CDR3 spells CASSPGQGAYNEQFF. CDR3 nucleotide sequence: TGTGCCAGCTCACCGGGACAGGGCGCCTACAATGAGCAGTTCTTC.